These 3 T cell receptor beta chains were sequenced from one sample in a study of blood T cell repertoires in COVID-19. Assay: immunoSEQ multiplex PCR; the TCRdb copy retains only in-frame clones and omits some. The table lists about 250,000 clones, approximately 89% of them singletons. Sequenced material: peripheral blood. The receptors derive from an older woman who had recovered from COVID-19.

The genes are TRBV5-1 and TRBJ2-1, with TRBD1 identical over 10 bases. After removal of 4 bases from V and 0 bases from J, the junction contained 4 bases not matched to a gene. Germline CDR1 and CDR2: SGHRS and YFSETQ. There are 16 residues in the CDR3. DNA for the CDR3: TGCGCCAGCAGCGCGGGACAGGGGCTCTCCTACAATGAGCAGTTCTTC. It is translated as CASSAGQGLSYNEQFF.

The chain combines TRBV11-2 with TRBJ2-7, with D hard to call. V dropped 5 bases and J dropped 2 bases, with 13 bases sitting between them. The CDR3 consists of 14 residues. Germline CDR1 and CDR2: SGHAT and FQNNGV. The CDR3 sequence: CASSPTRTTYEQYF. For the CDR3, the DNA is TGTGCCAGCAGCCCTACTCGAACCACCTACGAGCAGTACTTC.

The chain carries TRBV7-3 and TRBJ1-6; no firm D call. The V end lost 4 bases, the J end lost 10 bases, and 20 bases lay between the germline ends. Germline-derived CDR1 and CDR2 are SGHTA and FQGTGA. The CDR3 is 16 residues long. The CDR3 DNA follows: TGTGCCAGCAGCTCCGGTATGCCCAGAGCAGGATCACCCCTCCACTTT. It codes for CASSSGMPRAGSPLHF.